The 5 T cell receptor beta chains below come from one sample, sequenced in a study of shared clonotypes between healthy human individuals. Data came from immunoSEQ multiplex PCR; TCRdb stores just in-frame clones and leaves some out. The sample lists about 1.5 million clones, approximately 97% seen once, with 1.2% in the top ten. Specimen: naive CD4+ T cells sorted from blood. Sample subset: CD45RA+ positively selected. These receptors all come from a man under 40 in good health.

This rearrangement joins TRBV2 to TRBJ2-7, with a possible D match to TRBD2 (5 bases). The CDR3 length is 13 residues. Germline V gene data show CDR1 as SNHLY and CDR2 as FYNNEI. The V and J ends lost 8 bases and 5 bases respectively, with 16 bases between them. Written as DNA, the CDR3 is TGTGCCAGCTACTGGACCCCGCGGGACGAGCAGTACTTC. Protein: CASYWTPRDEQYF.

CDR3 residues: CASSLRRGEGVTYEQYF. The CDR3 region has the DNA TGTGCCAGCAGTCTAAGGAGAGGGGAGGGAGTCACCTACGAGCAGTACTTC. The chain joins TRBV28 to TRBJ2-7, with 7 bases fitting TRBD2. The CDR3 spans 17 residues. Germline V CDR1 and CDR2: MDHEN, SYDVKM. With V trimmed by 5 bases and J by 2 bases, 15 bases remained unmatched.

The J gene is TRBJ1-5, the V gene TRBV7-9; D is unclear. This CDR3 is 14 amino acids long. Trimming took off 5 bases at V and 1 base at J, with 9 bases between the two ends. The germline CDR1 and CDR2 sequences are SEHNR and FQNEAQ (reference sequence). In DNA form, the CDR3 reads TGTGCCAGCAGCAAAGGACTCAGCAATCAGCCCCAGCATTTT. Its protein product is CASSKGLSNQPQHF.

The gene calls are TRBV4-1 and TRBJ2-1, with TRBD2 matching over 12 bases. Germline CDR1 and CDR2: MGHRA and YSYEKL. The trim removed 0 bases at V and 6 bases at J, leaving 12 bases unmatched. This CDR3 comprises 19 residues. The CDR3 DNA reads TGCGCCAGCAGCCAAGATCCCCCGACTAGCGGGAGAATGTTCAATGAGCAGTTCTTC. Encoded protein: CASSQDPPTSGRMFNEQFF.

The rearrangement joins TRBV11-2 to TRBJ1-1; 7 bases fit TRBD1. Germline-derived CDR1 and CDR2 are SGHAT and FQNNGV. The CDR3 is made up of 16 amino acids. Trimming cost V 1 base and J 4 bases; bases outside gene matches: 9. The CDR3 reads CASSLGIRGLGTEAFF. In DNA, the CDR3 is TGTGCCAGCAGCTTAGGGATAAGGGGGCTTGGCACTGAAGCTTTCTTT.